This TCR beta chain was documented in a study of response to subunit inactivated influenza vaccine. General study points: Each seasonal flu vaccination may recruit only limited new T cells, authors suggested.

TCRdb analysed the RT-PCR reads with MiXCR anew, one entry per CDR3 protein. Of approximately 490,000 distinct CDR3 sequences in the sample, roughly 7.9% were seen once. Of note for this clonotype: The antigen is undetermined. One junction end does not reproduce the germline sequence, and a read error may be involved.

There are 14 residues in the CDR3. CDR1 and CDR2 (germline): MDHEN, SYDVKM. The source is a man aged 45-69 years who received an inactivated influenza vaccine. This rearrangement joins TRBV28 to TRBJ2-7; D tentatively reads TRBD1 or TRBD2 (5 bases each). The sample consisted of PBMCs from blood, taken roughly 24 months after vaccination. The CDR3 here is CATRSPGPTYAQYF. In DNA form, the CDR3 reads TGTGCCACCCGATCGCCGGGACCAACCTACGCGCAGTACTTC.